These T cell receptor beta chains were read from a single sample in a study of cytomegalovirus exposure and HLA in healthy donors. Clones were read by immunoSEQ multiplex PCR, and TCRdb kept only the in-frame ones, dropping some. The data contain fewer than 350,000 clones, roughly 89% of them singletons. The sequencing sample was made of PBMCs. These receptors were taken from a woman younger than 30 in good health and CMV-seronegative. The CDR3 runs from the conserved cysteine through the conserved F or W. D genes are given only for firm matches.

v_gene	d_gene	j_gene	CDR3nt	CDR3aa
TRBV27	TRBD1	TRBJ1-2	TGTGCCAGCAGTAGATCTACAGGGGGCGGGTCATATGGCTACACCTTC	CASSRSTGGGSYGYTF
TRBV27	TRBD1	TRBJ1-5	TGTGCCAGCAGTCACGGGACAGGGGGCTGGAATCAGCCCCAGCATTTT	CASSHGTGGWNQPQHF
TRBV29-1	-	TRBJ2-5	TGCAGCGTTGATGGTCTAGGTGGTCCGTTGGCCCAGTACTTC	CSVDGLGGPLAQYF
TRBV11-2	-	TRBJ1-1	TGTGCCAGCAGCCTAAAACAGGGAACTGAAGCTTTCTTT	CASSLKQGTEAFF
TRBV5-6	-	TRBJ2-7	TGTGCCAGCAGCCAAGACATCCCCTACGAGCAGTACTTC	CASSQDIPYEQYF
TRBV2	-	TRBJ2-7	TGTGCCAGCAGCGCTACTAGCAGCTACGGGGAGCAGTACTTC	CASSATSSYGEQYF
TRBV25-1	-	TRBJ2-1	TGTGCCAGCCGGGCACAGGTTTACAATGAGCAGTTCTTC	CASRAQVYNEQFF
TRBV6-5	-	TRBJ1-2	TGTGCCAGCGGAGATGAGGATGGCTACACCTTC	CASGDEDGYTF
TRBV7-2	-	TRBJ2-1	TGTGCCAGCAGCTTAGGCGATAGCGGTTACAATGAGCAGTTCTTC	CASSLGDSGYNEQFF
TRBV10-3	TRBD1	TRBJ1-2	TGTGCCATCAGTGAGTCGAGAGGGACAGCTTACTATGGCTACACCTTC	CAISESRGTAYYGYTF
TRBV10-3	-	TRBJ1-2	TGTGCCATCAGTGACGGGGGGAAGGGAGGAACTAACTATGGCTACACCTTC	CAISDGGKGGTNYGYTF
TRBV4-1	-	TRBJ1-6	TGCGCCAGCAGCCCCACGGCTGCAGGGCGTTCCCCCCTCCACTTT	CASSPTAAGRSPLHF
TRBV2	TRBD1	TRBJ1-2	TGTGCCAGCAGTGAGAACAGGGGCGTGTACTATGGCTACACCTTC	CASSENRGVYYGYTF